The present TCR beta chain was sequenced within a study of T-cell reconstitution after alpha-beta-depleted transplantation in children. Regarding the study as a whole: Where some patients showed high TCRbeta diversity at day 60, it came from recipient T cells and thymic progenitors that had survived. Diversity and T-cell counts at one year after transplant derived mostly from new T cells. About two months after transplant, alpha-beta T cells reportedly came from several hundred expanded graft clones.

Unique molecular identifiers were used to barcode this TCRbeta library. TCRdb fed the PCR reads into MiXCR, producing one record per CDR3 protein. The top ten hold roughly 23% of the sample, which has 100,000 to 130,000 distinct CDR3 sequences, roughly 6.1% seen once. This CDR3 has 12 amino acids. The ends were cut back, 4 bases at V and 4 bases at J, with 8 bases in the middle. Looked up from germline, CDR1 is SGHAT and CDR2 is FQNNGV. This clonotype was seen many times. The antigen is not known. The chain has TRBV11-2 and TRBJ2-7, with D unresolved. The sample in question was PBMCs, mostly from graft donor cells, obtained 360 days after TCRalphabeta/CD19-depleted stem cell transplant. The clonotype originates from a male patient aged 2 to 10 who had a stem cell transplant for acute lymphoblastic leukemia, so the T cells may come from the graft donor. CDR3 sequence: CASSSLRYEQYF. CDR3 nucleotide sequence: TGTGCCAGCAGCTCTCTGAGGTACGAGCAGTACTTC. Drawing the rest from reference TRBV11-2 and TRBJ2-7, the complete variable domain is EAGVAQSPRYKIIEKRQSVAFWCNPISGHATLYWYQQILGQGPKLLIQFQNNGVVDDSQLPKDRFSAERLKGVDSTLKIQPAKLEDSAVYLCASSSLRYEQYFGPGTRLTVT.